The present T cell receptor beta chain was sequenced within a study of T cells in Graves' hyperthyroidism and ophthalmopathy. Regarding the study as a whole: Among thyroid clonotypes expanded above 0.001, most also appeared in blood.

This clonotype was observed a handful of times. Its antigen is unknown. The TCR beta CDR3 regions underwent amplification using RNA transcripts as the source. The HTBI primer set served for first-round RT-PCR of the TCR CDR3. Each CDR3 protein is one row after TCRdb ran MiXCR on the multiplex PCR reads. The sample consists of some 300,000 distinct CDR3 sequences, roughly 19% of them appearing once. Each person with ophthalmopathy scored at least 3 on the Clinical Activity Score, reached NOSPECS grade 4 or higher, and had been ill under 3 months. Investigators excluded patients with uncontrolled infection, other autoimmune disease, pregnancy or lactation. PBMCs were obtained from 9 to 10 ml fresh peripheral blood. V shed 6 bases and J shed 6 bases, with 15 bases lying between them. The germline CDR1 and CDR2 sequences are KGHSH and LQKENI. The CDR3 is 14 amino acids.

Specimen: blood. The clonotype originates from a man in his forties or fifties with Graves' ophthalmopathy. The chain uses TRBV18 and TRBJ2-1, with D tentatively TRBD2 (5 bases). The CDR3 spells CASSEETGSNEQFF. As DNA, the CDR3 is TGTGCCAGCTCTGAGGAGACGGGGAGCAATGAGCAGTTCTTC.